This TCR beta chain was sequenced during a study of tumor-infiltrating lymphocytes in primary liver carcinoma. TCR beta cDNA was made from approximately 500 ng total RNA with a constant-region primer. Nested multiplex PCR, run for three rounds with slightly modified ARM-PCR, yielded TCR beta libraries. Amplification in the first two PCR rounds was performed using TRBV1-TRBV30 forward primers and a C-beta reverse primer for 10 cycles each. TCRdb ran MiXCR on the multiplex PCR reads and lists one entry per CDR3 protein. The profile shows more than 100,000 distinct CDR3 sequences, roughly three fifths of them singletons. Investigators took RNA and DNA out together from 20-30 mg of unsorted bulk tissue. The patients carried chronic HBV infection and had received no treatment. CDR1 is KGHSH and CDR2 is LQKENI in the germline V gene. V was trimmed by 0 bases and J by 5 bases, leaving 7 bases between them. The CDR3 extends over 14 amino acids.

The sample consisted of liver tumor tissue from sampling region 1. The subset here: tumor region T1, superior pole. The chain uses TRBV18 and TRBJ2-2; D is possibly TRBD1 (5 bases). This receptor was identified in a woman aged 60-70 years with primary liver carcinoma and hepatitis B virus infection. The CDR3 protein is CASSPPRTTGELFF. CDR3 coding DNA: TGTGCCAGCTCACCACCTAGGACAACCGGGGAGCTGTTTTTT.